A single sample is the source of the 8 T cell receptor beta chains below, sequenced in a study of T cells after posttransplantation cyclophosphamide. Here immunoSEQ multiplex PCR was the method, and the copy in TCRdb shows in-frame clones only, minus some. The data contain 66,000 or so clones, roughly 95% of them singletons. The sample comprised PBMCs. All receptors come from a woman aged 25 to 39 in good health and a related stem cell transplant donor.

About this clone: Mismatch with germline at one junction end may stem from a read error. The V call is TRBV5-4, the J call TRBJ1-6; 8 nucleotides match TRBD1. Germline V gives CDR1 SGHNT, CDR2 YYREEE (reference sequence). The CDR3 consists of 12 residues. The CDR3, as DNA: TGTGCCAGCAGCTTGGCCAAGGACAGGGAAACCTTT. This encodes CASSLAKDRETF.

This chain uses TRBV4-1 with TRBJ1-1; TRBD1 is a possible D gene (5 bases). The germline V and J ends were trimmed by 1 base and 3 bases, with 12 bases remaining between them. This CDR3 contains 15 residues. Germline V CDR1 and CDR2: MGHRA, YSYEKL. The CDR3: CASSQVGVSYTEAFF. CDR3 DNA: TGCGCCAGCAGCCAAGTAGGGGTGTCCTACACTGAAGCTTTCTTT.

V and J are TRBV7-2 and TRBJ1-5; D is unresolved. This CDR3 is built from 14 residues. Germline V gene data show CDR1 as SGHTA and CDR2 as FQGNSA. With 1 base removed from V and 4 bases from J, the gap between germline ends came to 8 bases. CDR3 in amino acids: CASSLGGINQPQHF. The CDR3 coding sequence is TGTGCCAGCAGCTTAGGAGGAATTAATCAGCCCCAGCATTTT.

V usage is TRBV11-1 and J usage is TRBJ2-3, with TRBD2 matching 12 bases. Per germline, CDR1 SGHAT and CDR2 FQDESV (reference sequence). This CDR3 comprises 16 residues. V was pared by 5 bases and J by 2 bases, with 5 bases of the junction left unmatched. This CDR3 reads CASSERLAGDTDTQYF. The CDR3 DNA follows: TGTGCCAGCAGCGAGCGACTAGCGGGGGACACAGATACGCAGTATTTT.

The chain couples TRBV18 to TRBJ2-5, with a possible D match to TRBD2 (5 bases). The CDR3 runs to 14 residues. V lost 2 bases, J lost 0 bases, and 7 bases lay in between. Germline V gene lookup returns CDR1 KGHSH and CDR2 LQKENI. The CDR3 loop is CASSPLLDQETQYF. The CDR3 nucleotides are TGTGCCAGCTCACCATTACTAGACCAAGAGACCCAGTACTTC.

The rearrangement links TRBV14 to TRBJ1-2; D is perhaps TRBD1 (6 bases). V lost 0 bases, J lost 2 bases, and 13 bases lay in between. Germline V CDR1 and CDR2: SGHDN, FVKESK. The CDR3 extends over 16 amino acids. The CDR3 sequence: CASSQDGGHFNYGYTF. The CDR3 region has the DNA TGTGCCAGCAGCCAAGATGGGGGACATTTCAACTATGGCTACACCTTC.

This chain connects TRBV4-3 to TRBJ1-2, with TRBD1 identical over 10 bases. The CDR3 totals 16 residues. CDR1 is LGHNA and CDR2 is YSLEER in the germline V gene. After removal of 0 bases from V and 4 bases from J, the junction contained 5 bases not matched to a gene. The CDR3: CASSQEYGTGVYGYTF. In DNA form, the CDR3 reads TGCGCCAGCAGCCAAGAATATGGGACAGGGGTCTATGGCTACACCTTC.

The rearrangement links TRBV7-6 to TRBJ2-5; 11 bases agree with TRBD2. Losses at the gene ends were 1 base for V and 3 bases for J; bases not matched to a gene: 4. Per germline, CDR1 SGHVS and CDR2 FNYEAQ. The CDR3 has 16 residues. CDR3 sequence reads: CASSLGGSGGEETQYF. CDR3 coding DNA: TGTGCCAGCAGCTTAGGAGGTAGCGGGGGGGAAGAGACCCAGTACTTC.